The 23 T cell receptor beta chains given below trace back to one sample, sequenced in a study of T cells after yellow fever vaccination. TCRdb processed the 5' RACE reads anew with MiXCR; each CDR3 protein has one entry. This table holds 300,000 to 450,000 distinct CDR3 sequences, approximately 8% found once. The sequences come from PBMCs, collected 35 to 50 days after the first yellow fever vaccination. These receptor sequences come from a man between 18 and 35 years old who received the YFV17D yellow fever vaccine.

This clonotype was found many times. The chain joins TRBV7-9 to TRBJ2-6; no clear D gene. This CDR3 spans 17 amino acids. From germline, CDR1 is SEHNR and CDR2 FQNEAQ (reference sequence). V lost 1 base to trimming and J lost 0 bases, with 10 bases between them. CDR3 coding DNA: TGTGCCAGCAGCTTAGTCCCGATTAGCTCTGGGGCCAACGTCCTGACTTTC. Translating it yields CASSLVPISSGANVLTF.

The rearrangement links TRBV24-1 to TRBJ2-3; TRBD1 matches 8 bases. Germline trimming cut 6 bases from V and 4 bases from J; bases unmatched to any gene: 8. In germline, CDR1 is KGHDR, CDR2 SFDVKD. The CDR3 totals 15 residues. The CDR3 nucleotides are TGTGCCACCAGTCCCGGACAGGGCCGCGCAGATACGCAGTATTTT. Protein: CATSPGQGRADTQYF.

The chain joins TRBV5-1 to TRBJ2-5; TRBD2 aligns across 10 bases. Germline values: CDR1 SGHRS, CDR2 YFSETQ. J lost 5 bases, V lost 0 bases, and 7 bases had no gene match. This CDR3 is 16 amino acids long. CDR3 residues: CASSLVTSGPGETQYF. The CDR3 DNA sequence: TGCGCCAGCAGCTTGGTGACTAGCGGGCCTGGGGAGACCCAGTACTTC.

The table lists this clonotype with many counts. The chain is built from TRBV7-2 and TRBJ1-5, with unresolved D. CDR3 length: 15 residues. Germline V gene data show CDR1 as SGHTA and CDR2 as FQGNSA. Trimming removed 0 bases at V and 0 bases at J, with 6 bases between. CDR3 in amino acids: CASSLAGDSNQPQHF. In nucleotides, the CDR3 is TGTGCCAGCAGCTTAGCCGGGGATAGCAATCAGCCCCAGCATTTT. The whole variable domain, remainder taken from reference TRBV7-2 and TRBJ1-5, is GAGVSQSPSNKVTEKGKDVELRCDPISGHTALYWYRQSLGQGLEFLIYFQGNSAPDKSGLPSDRFSAERTGGSVSTLTIQRTQQEDSAVYLCASSLAGDSNQPQHFGDGTRLSIL.

The CDR3 coding sequence is TGTGCCAGCAGCTTAATAATAGCGGGGGGGGATGAGCAGTTCTTC. Protein: CASSLIIAGGDEQFF. The V gene is TRBV7-2, the J gene TRBJ2-1, with 11 bases lining up with TRBD2. CDR3 size: 15 residues. The germline V gene has CDR1 SGHTA and CDR2 FQGNSA. V shed 2 bases and J 8 bases; nucleotides not matched to a gene: 5.

This clonotype has at least ten counts. V and J are TRBV29-1 and TRBJ1-2; the D gene is possibly TRBD1 (5 bases). The CDR3 loop spans 12 amino acids. Trimming stripped 5 bases from V and 4 bases from J, with 11 bases between. Germline CDR1 is SQVTM and CDR2 is ANQGSEA. The CDR3 bases are TGCAGCGTTACAGGATTCTCCTATGGCTACACCTTC. This codes for CSVTGFSYGYTF.

There are a few counts of this clonotype. This sequence joins TRBV7-9 and TRBJ1-2, with a possible D match to TRBD1 (5 bases). The CDR3 is 12 amino acids. Germline CDR1 reads SEHNR; CDR2 reads FQNEAQ (reference sequence). V lost 9 bases to trimming and J lost 5 bases, with 13 bases between them. CDR3 loop: CASRGTAYGYTF. The CDR3 DNA follows: TGTGCCAGTCGGGGGACGGCTTATGGCTACACCTTC.

This clonotype has only a few counts. The chain employs TRBV19 and TRBJ1-1; 7 positions agree with TRBD1. In germline, CDR1 is LNHDA, CDR2 SQIVND (reference sequence). The CDR3 has 13 amino acids. V was pared by 4 bases and J by 8 bases, with 7 bases of the junction left unmatched. In DNA form, the CDR3 reads TGTGCCAGTAGTACCGGCGTGGACAGGGAAGCTTTCTTT. This encodes CASSTGVDREAFF.

V gene TRBV7-9 combines with J gene TRBJ2-7, with 7 bases aligning to TRBD1. The CDR3 extends over 15 amino acids. Germline CDR1 SEHNR, CDR2 FQNEAQ (reference sequence). V was pared by 1 base and J by 2 bases, with 5 bases of the junction left unmatched. The CDR3 sequence: CASSLVTGATYEQYV. The CDR3 DNA reads as TGTGCCAGCAGCTTAGTCACAGGGGCGACCTACGAGCAGTACGTC.

This clonotype showed up many times. CDR3 nucleotides: TGTGCCAGCAGTTCCCAGGGGAGGGAGAGCAATCAGCCCCAGCATTTT. Protein: CASSSQGRESNQPQHF. The chain is built from TRBV12-3 or TRBV12-4 and TRBJ1-5, with D tentatively TRBD1 (6 bases). CDR3 length equals 16 residues. V was shortened by 4 bases and J by 1 base, with 14 bases between the two germline ends.

In its sample, this clonotype was seen a few times. The chain employs TRBV6-1 and TRBJ1-2; TRBD1 matches at 7 bases. Germline V lookup: CDR1 MNHNS, CDR2 SASEGT. The CDR3 has 17 amino acids. The trim removed 6 bases at V and 0 bases at J, leaving 13 bases unmatched. Here the CDR3 DNA reads TGTGCCAGCAGAAGAGCCCTCCAGGGGGTTTCTAACTATGGCTACACCTTC. This codes for CASRRALQGVSNYGYTF.

The table lists this clonotype with a few counts. The rearrangement links TRBV7-9 to TRBJ2-3; 10 positions agree with TRBD1. V lost 2 bases, J lost 5 bases, and 1 base stayed unmatched. Germline lookup yields CDR1 SEHNR and CDR2 FQNEAQ (reference sequence). The CDR3 has 14 residues. The CDR3 region has the DNA TGTGCCAGCAGCTTACGGACAGGGGGAGATACGCAGTATTTT. Translating gives CASSLRTGGDTQYF.

The J gene is TRBJ1-6, the V gene TRBV5-5; unclear D gene. CDR1 is SGHKS and CDR2 is YYEKEE in the germline V gene (reference sequence). The CDR3 spans 14 residues. Deletions cut 0 bases from V and 10 bases from J, with 11 bases between. In DNA form, the CDR3 reads TGTGCCAGCAGCTTGGGGGGTACTTTATCACCCCTCCACTTT. Its protein product is CASSLGGTLSPLHF.

This clonotype was seen only a few times. The rearrangement joins TRBV7-6 to TRBJ2-5; D is possibly TRBD1 (6 bases). V lost 0 bases and J 2 bases, leaving 13 bases between the germline ends. Germline V gene sequence: CDR1 SGHVS, CDR2 FNYEAQ. The CDR3 covers 16 residues. As DNA, the CDR3 is TGTGCCAGCAGCTTAGCGCAGGGGCGCGGACAAGAGACCCAGTACTTC. The encoded protein is CASSLAQGRGQETQYF.

This rearrangement joins TRBV6-5 to TRBJ2-1; D gene uncertain. The V and J ends lost 3 bases and 4 bases respectively, with 7 bases between them. Per the germline V gene, CDR1 is MNHEY and CDR2 is SVGAGI. The CDR3 totals 13 residues. CDR3 residues: CASSYLAYNEQFF. The CDR3 coding sequence is TGTGCCAGCAGTTATCTGGCTTACAATGAGCAGTTCTTC.

This chain connects TRBV7-2 to TRBJ1-3; maybe TRBD1 (6 bases). V lost 2 bases to trimming and J lost 0 bases, with 8 bases between them. The CDR3 is 15 residues long. Germline V gene sequence: CDR1 SGHTA, CDR2 FQGNSA. The DNA for the CDR3 is TGTGCCAGCAGCTTACAGGGGATCTCTGGAAACACCATATATTTT. Its translation is CASSLQGISGNTIYF.

This clonotype was observed at least ten times. V usage is TRBV24-1 and J usage is TRBJ2-3; D is undetermined. Trimming stripped 10 bases from V and 3 bases from J, with 7 bases between. The CDR3 runs to 11 residues. Germline CDR1 reads KGHDR; CDR2 reads SFDVKD. CDR3 loop: CATEVTDTQYF. The CDR3 nucleotides are TGTGCCACAGAGGTGACAGATACGCAGTATTTT.

The sample holds a few counts of this clonotype. The gene calls are TRBV4-2 and TRBJ1-4; a weak D match, TRBD1 (5 bases). The V end lost 3 bases, the J end lost 0 bases, and 14 bases lay between the germline ends. The CDR3 runs to 17 residues. Germline values: CDR1 LGHNA, CDR2 YNFKEQ. In DNA, the CDR3 is TGTGCCAGCAGCCACCCAGGAAGGGGAGCAACTAATGAAAAACTGTTTTTT. The encoded protein is CASSHPGRGATNEKLFF.

This sequence joins TRBV7-2 and TRBJ2-3, with 8 bases lining up with TRBD1. CDR3 length: 17 amino acids. In germline, CDR1 is SGHTA, CDR2 FQGNSA. V was pared by 3 bases and J by 2 bases, with 10 bases of the junction left unmatched. CDR3 DNA sequence: TGTGCCAGCAGCTTGAGGGCAGGGGGCTATCTCACAGATACGCAGTATTTT. Translation: CASSLRAGGYLTDTQYF.

J is TRBJ2-7 and V is TRBV7-2; either TRBD1 or TRBD2 may fit D (5 bases each). CDR3 length equals 14 residues. V dropped 5 bases and J dropped 3 bases, with 14 bases sitting between them. Per germline, CDR1 SGHTA and CDR2 FQGNSA. The DNA of the CDR3 is TGTGCCAGCAGCACCAACCCTGGGGGCTACGAGCAGTACTTC. Translation gives CASSTNPGGYEQYF. Combining the CDR3 with reference TRBV7-2 and TRBJ2-7 gives the whole variable domain GAGVSQSPSNKVTEKGKDVELRCDPISGHTALYWYRQSLGQGLEFLIYFQGNSAPDKSGLPSDRFSAERTGGSVSTLTIQRTQQEDSAVYLCASSTNPGGYEQYFGPGTRLTVT.

This clonotype was seen a few times. The CDR3 DNA reads TGCGCCAGCAGCATGGGGGAGGGCGCAGATACGCAGTATTTT. It is translated as CASSMGEGADTQYF. The chain couples TRBV5-1 to TRBJ2-3; 7 bases are shared with TRBD2. CDR3 size: 14 residues. Germline V gene data show CDR1 as SGHRS and CDR2 as YFSETQ. The trim removed 4 bases at V and 4 bases at J, leaving 6 bases unmatched.

This clonotype was seen more than once but under ten times. The chain employs TRBV5-4 and TRBJ2-3; TRBD2 aligns across 11 bases. Germline V gene lookup returns CDR1 SGHNT and CDR2 YYREEE (reference sequence). V lost 1 base to trimming and J lost 6 bases; unmatched junction nucleotides: 10. The length of the CDR3 is 17 residues. CDR3 sequence reads: CASSLRLAGQNRDTQYF. The CDR3 nucleotides read TGTGCCAGCAGCTTGCGACTAGCGGGGCAAAACAGGGATACGCAGTATTTT.

This clonotype has more than one count but fewer than ten. This chain uses TRBV7-9 with TRBJ1-2; the D gene is possibly TRBD1 (5 bases). Between the trimmed V and J ends, which lost 1 base and 1 base, there was a span of 13 bases. Germline lookup yields CDR1 SEHNR and CDR2 FQNEAQ (reference sequence). CDR3 size: 16 residues. The CDR3 spells CASSLDEGAINYGYTF. The CDR3 DNA sequence: TGTGCCAGCAGCTTAGATGAAGGGGCGATTAACTATGGCTACACCTTC.